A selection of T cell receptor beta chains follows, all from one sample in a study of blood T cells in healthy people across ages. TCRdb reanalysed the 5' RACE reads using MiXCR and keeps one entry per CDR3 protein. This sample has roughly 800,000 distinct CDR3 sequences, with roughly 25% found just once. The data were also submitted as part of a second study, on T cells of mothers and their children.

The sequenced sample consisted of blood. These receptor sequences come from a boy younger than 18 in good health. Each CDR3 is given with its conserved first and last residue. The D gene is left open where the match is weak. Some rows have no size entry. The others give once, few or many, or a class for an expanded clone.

DNA: TGTGTCACTTCACGGACGGGGTCAACCGGCTACACCTTC
CDR3: CVTSRTGSTGYTF
V: TRBV6-5
size: many
D: .
J: TRBJ1-2

DNA: TGCAGTGCACCACAGGGAGGGGAGCAGTTCTTC
CDR3: CSAPQGGEQFF
V: TRBV20-1
size: few
D: .
J: TRBJ2-1

DNA: TGTGCCACCAGTGATTGGGGGCAGGGGGCCTATGAGCAGTTCTTC
CDR3: CATSDWGQGAYEQFF
V: TRBV24-1
size: .
D: TRBD1
J: TRBJ2-1

DNA: TGTGCCAGCAGCTGGCCAGATACGCAGTATTTT
CDR3: CASSWPDTQYF
V: TRBV7-9
size: .
D: .
J: TRBJ2-3

DNA: TGTGCCAGCAGCTTACAGGGTAGCAATCAGCCCCAGCATTTT
CDR3: CASSLQGSNQPQHF
V: TRBV27
size: many
D: .
J: TRBJ1-5

DNA: TGCGCCAGCAGCCAAGAGTCCGGTCGCAGGGATACGCAGTATTTT
CDR3: CASSQESGRRDTQYF
V: TRBV4-3
size: few
D: .
J: TRBJ2-3

DNA: TGTGCCAGCAGCCAAGATGGAGCCCGGGGAGGTGAAAAACTGCTTTTT
CDR3: CASSQDGARGGEKLLF
V: TRBV3-1
size: .
D: .
J: TRBJ1-4

DNA: TGCAGTGCTCTGGGTAGCGGGGGGAACCAAGAGACCCAGTACTTC
CDR3: CSALGSGGNQETQYF
V: TRBV20-1
size: .
D: TRBD2
J: TRBJ2-5

DNA: TGTGCCAGCAGGGGGGCAGGGAGATATCAGTCCTACGAGCAGTACTTC
CDR3: CASRGAGRYQSYEQYF
V: TRBV28
size: .
D: .
J: TRBJ2-7

DNA: TGTGCCAGCAGTCACGCGGGTAAGCAGTTCTTC
CDR3: CASSHAGKQFF
V: TRBV6-2/TRBV6-3
size: .
D: .
J: TRBJ2-1

DNA: TGTGCCAGCACCGCGGGAGGTCCGGATACGCAGTATTTT
CDR3: CASTAGGPDTQYF
V: TRBV9
size: .
D: TRBD2
J: TRBJ2-3

DNA: TGTGCCAGCAGTCCGTGGGGGCAGTCCTCCTACGAGCAGTACTTC
CDR3: CASSPWGQSSYEQYF
V: TRBV7-9
size: .
D: .
J: TRBJ2-7

DNA: TGCGCCAGCAGCCTGATGGACCAGCCATGGGAGACCCAGTACTTC
CDR3: CASSLMDQPWETQYF
V: TRBV5-1
size: .
D: .
J: TRBJ2-5

DNA: TGCAGTGCTAGAGACCCTCCCAGCAGGGGGCTGTACGAGCAGTACTTC
CDR3: CSARDPPSRGLYEQYF
V: TRBV20-1
size: .
D: TRBD1
J: TRBJ2-7

DNA: TGTGCCAGCAGTTACCGGCAGAGGAGCACTGAAGCTTTCTTT
CDR3: CASSYRQRSTEAFF
V: TRBV6-5
size: .
D: .
J: TRBJ1-1

DNA: TGTGCCAGCAGCTTAGTTCCGACAGGGAAGGGGCAAGAGACCCAGTACTTC
CDR3: CASSLVPTGKGQETQYF
V: TRBV7-2
size: .
D: TRBD1
J: TRBJ2-5

DNA: TGTGCCAGCAGCTTAGACAGGGGGAGGCCCAGCACAGATACGCAGTATTTT
CDR3: CASSLDRGRPSTDTQYF
V: TRBV7-9
size: .
D: TRBD1
J: TRBJ2-3

DNA: TGTGCCACCAGTGACCGAAGGCAGGTGGGACTAGCGGCCTACAATGAGCAGTTCTTC
CDR3: CATSDRRQVGLAAYNEQFF
V: TRBV24-1
size: .
D: TRBD2
J: TRBJ2-1

DNA: TGTGCCAGCAGCGTAGTTTGGGGGGGGCTTAATGGCACAGATACGCAGTATTTT
CDR3: CASSVVWGGLNGTDTQYF
V: TRBV9
size: few
D: .
J: TRBJ2-3

DNA: TGTGCCAGCTCACCACCGCTGGGACAGAGCTCCTACAATGAGCAGTTCTTC
CDR3: CASSPPLGQSSYNEQFF
V: TRBV18
size: few
D: TRBD1
J: TRBJ2-1

DNA: TGTGCCAGCAGCTCGACTAGCTACTACGAGCAGTACTTC
CDR3: CASSSTSYYEQYF
V: TRBV5-6
size: few
D: TRBD2
J: TRBJ2-7

DNA: TGTGCCAGCAGTTTTGGGGAAAACATTCAGTACTTC
CDR3: CASSFGENIQYF
V: TRBV28
size: .
D: .
J: TRBJ2-4

DNA: TGCGCCAGCAGCCAAGACTCGGAGTTCTGGAACAATGAGCAGTTCTTC
CDR3: CASSQDSEFWNNEQFF
V: TRBV4-3
size: .
D: .
J: TRBJ2-1

DNA: TGTGCCATCAGTGAGCTGGGGCCGGGGTACCAAGAGACCCAGTACTTC
CDR3: CAISELGPGYQETQYF
V: TRBV10-3
size: .
D: .
J: TRBJ2-5

DNA: TGTGCCAGCAGTGCTGCCGGGACAGAGGGTGTAAAACTGTTTTTT
CDR3: CASSAAGTEGVKLFF
V: TRBV6-1
size: .
D: TRBD1
J: TRBJ1-4

DNA: TGTGCTTCGGGAGGCGGGAGGGGGACAGATACGCAGTATTTT
CDR3: CASGGGRGTDTQYF
V: TRBV10-3
size: .
D: TRBD2
J: TRBJ2-3

DNA: TGTGCCAGCAGCTCATATCCCAGGGGGCGCAGGGGCACCAACTATGGCTACACCTTC
CDR3: CASSSYPRGRRGTNYGYTF
V: TRBV27
size: few
D: TRBD1
J: TRBJ1-2

DNA: TGTGCCAGCAGCGGATGGGGTGACAGGTTTCACCCGGGGTCCTACGAGCAGTACTTC
CDR3: CASSGWGDRFHPGSYEQYF
V: TRBV7-6
size: few
D: .
J: TRBJ2-7

DNA: TGTACCAGCAGCTACATGGCACAGGGGGCAAGGGGCTTCGAGCAGTACTTC
CDR3: CTSSYMAQGARGFEQYF
V: TRBV7-9
size: few
D: TRBD1
J: TRBJ2-7

DNA: TGTGCCAGCAGCTTGGGGGCCAGGGACTATGGCTACACCTTC
CDR3: CASSLGARDYGYTF
V: TRBV7-2
size: few
D: .
J: TRBJ1-2

DNA: TGTGCCAGCAGCTTTTTAGTCACAGTGAACACTGAAGCTTTCTTT
CDR3: CASSFLVTVNTEAFF
V: TRBV7-9
size: few
D: .
J: TRBJ1-1

DNA: TGTGCCAGCAGTGACTCGACGGGGTCTGGGGCCAACGTCCTGACTTTC
CDR3: CASSDSTGSGANVLTF
V: TRBV6-4
size: .
D: .
J: TRBJ2-6

DNA: TGCAGTGCCCCGGACAACACAGATACGCAGTATTTT
CDR3: CSAPDNTDTQYF
V: TRBV20-1
size: .
D: .
J: TRBJ2-3

DNA: TGTGCCAGCGGGATACTAGCGGACGACGCAGATACGCAGTATTTT
CDR3: CASGILADDADTQYF
V: TRBV12-3/TRBV12-4
size: few
D: TRBD2
J: TRBJ2-3

DNA: TGTGCCAGCAGTTTATCGATGGGCCTAGCGGGAGGGCCGAGCTACGAGCAGTACTTC
CDR3: CASSLSMGLAGGPSYEQYF
V: TRBV27
size: .
D: TRBD2
J: TRBJ2-7

DNA: TGCAGCGTTGATCCCCCCACTACTACTAGCGGGAGGCCGGGAGATACGCAGTATTTT
CDR3: CSVDPPTTTSGRPGDTQYF
V: TRBV29-1
size: few
D: TRBD2
J: TRBJ2-3

DNA: TGCAGTGCTAGAGGACCGACCAGGGGGCAGGGGGAGACCCAGTACTTC
CDR3: CSARGPTRGQGETQYF
V: TRBV20-1
size: few
D: TRBD1
J: TRBJ2-5

DNA: TGTGCCAGCTCACCACAGGGATCTGGGGGGTACACTGAAGCTTTCTTT
CDR3: CASSPQGSGGYTEAFF
V: TRBV18
size: few
D: .
J: TRBJ1-1

DNA: TGTGCCAGTAACTCTCGGGCCCAAGGGTCACCCCTCCACTTT
CDR3: CASNSRAQGSPLHF
V: TRBV19
size: .
D: .
J: TRBJ1-6

DNA: TGCAGCGTTGAAGCCACCGTCAGGGGACCAAATGAGCAGTTCTTC
CDR3: CSVEATVRGPNEQFF
V: TRBV29-1
size: few
D: .
J: TRBJ2-1

DNA: TGCAGTGCTAGACCCCCACGGGGACTGGTGGAGAAGACCCAGTACTTC
CDR3: CSARPPRGLVEKTQYF
V: TRBV20-1
size: few
D: .
J: TRBJ2-5

DNA: TGCAGTGCTAGAAATCTCGGACAGGACCCCACAGATACGCAGTATTTT
CDR3: CSARNLGQDPTDTQYF
V: TRBV20-1
size: once
D: TRBD1
J: TRBJ2-3

DNA: TGTGCCAGCAGCAACGCCGGGACGCCAGAAGAGACCCAGTACTTC
CDR3: CASSNAGTPEETQYF
V: TRBV6-2/TRBV6-3
size: .
D: .
J: TRBJ2-5

DNA: TGCAGTGCGGTGATGCGCGCTGGGGCTGAGACCCAGTACTTC
CDR3: CSAVMRAGAETQYF
V: TRBV20-1
size: few
D: .
J: TRBJ2-5

DNA: TGTGCCAGCAGTTGGGAGGTGGGCGACAATGAGCAGTTCTTC
CDR3: CASSWEVGDNEQFF
V: TRBV27
size: few
D: .
J: TRBJ2-1

DNA: TGTGCCACCAGCAGAGGTTGGGAGGGCGAGCAGTACTTC
CDR3: CATSRGWEGEQYF
V: TRBV15
size: .
D: TRBD2
J: TRBJ2-7

DNA: TGTGCCAGCAGCTTACAAGGAGGGGGACTAGCCAAAAACATTCAGTACTTC
CDR3: CASSLQGGGLAKNIQYF
V: TRBV7-2
size: once
D: .
J: TRBJ2-4